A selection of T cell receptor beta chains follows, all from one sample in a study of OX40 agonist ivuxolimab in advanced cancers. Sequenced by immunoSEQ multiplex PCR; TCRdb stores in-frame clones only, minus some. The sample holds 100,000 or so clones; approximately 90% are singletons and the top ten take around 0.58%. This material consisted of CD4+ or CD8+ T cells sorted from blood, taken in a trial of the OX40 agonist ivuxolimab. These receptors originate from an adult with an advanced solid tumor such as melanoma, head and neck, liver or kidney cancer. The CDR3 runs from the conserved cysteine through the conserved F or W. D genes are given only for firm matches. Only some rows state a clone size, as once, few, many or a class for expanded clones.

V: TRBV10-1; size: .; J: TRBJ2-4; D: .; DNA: TGCGCCTCATGGTCCCCCACCAAAAACATTCAGTACTTC; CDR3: CASWSPTKNIQYF
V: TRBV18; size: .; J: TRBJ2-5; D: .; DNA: TGTGCCAGCTCACCACCGGGCGAAGAGACCCAGTACTTC; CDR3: CASSPPGEETQYF
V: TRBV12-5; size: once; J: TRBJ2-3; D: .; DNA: TGTGCTAGTGGTGGACAAGGGGATACGCAGTATTTT; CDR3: CASGGQGDTQYF
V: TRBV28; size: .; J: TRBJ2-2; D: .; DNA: TGTGCCAGCAGTTTTAGGGTGAGCACCGGGGAGCTGTTTTTT; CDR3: CASSFRVSTGELFF
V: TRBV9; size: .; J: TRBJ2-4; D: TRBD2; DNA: TGTGCCAGCAGCAAAGGGGGGACTAGCGGTCAAAACATTCAGTACTTC; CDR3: CASSKGGTSGQNIQYF
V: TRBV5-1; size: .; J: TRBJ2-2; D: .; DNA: TGCGCCAGCAGCTTGGGACAGCCTGGGGGGGAGCTGTTTTTT; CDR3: CASSLGQPGGELFF
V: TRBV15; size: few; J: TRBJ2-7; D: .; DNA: TGTGCCACCAGCAGAGAAGCGGCTTTACCCGGGGAGCAGTACTTC; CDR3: CATSREAALPGEQYF
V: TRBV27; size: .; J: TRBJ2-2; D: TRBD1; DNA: TGTGCCAGCACCCAGGACAGGGGGCTTAGCGGGGAGCTGTTTTTT; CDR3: CASTQDRGLSGELFF
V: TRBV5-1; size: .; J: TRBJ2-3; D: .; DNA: TGCGCCAGCAGCTTGGCTGGAGGGGGAGGAAGCACAGATACGCAGTATTTT; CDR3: CASSLAGGGGSTDTQYF
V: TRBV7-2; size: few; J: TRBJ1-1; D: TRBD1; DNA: TGTGCCAGCAGCTCGGACAGGGGACGAACTGAAGCTTTCTTT; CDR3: CASSSDRGRTEAFF
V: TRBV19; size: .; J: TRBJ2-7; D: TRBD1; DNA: TGTGCCAGTAGTCAGGGGGCCACTACCTACGAGCAGTACTTC; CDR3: CASSQGATTYEQYF
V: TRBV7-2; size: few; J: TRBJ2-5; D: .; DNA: TGTGCCAGCAGCAGAGGGGGAGGAGGTGAGACCCAGTACTTC; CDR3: CASSRGGGGETQYF
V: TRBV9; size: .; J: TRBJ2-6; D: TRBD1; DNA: TGTGCCAGCAGTTCTACAGGGGGCGGAAGCTCTGGGGCCAACGTCCTGACTTTC; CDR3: CASSSTGGGSSGANVLTF
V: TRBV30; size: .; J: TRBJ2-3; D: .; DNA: TGTGCCTGGGGGGGGCGGCTCTCCAGGGATACGCAGTATTTT; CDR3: CAWGGRLSRDTQYF
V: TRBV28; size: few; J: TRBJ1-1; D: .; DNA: TGTGCCAGCAGGACCTCAATGAACACTGAAGCTTTCTTT; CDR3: CASRTSMNTEAFF
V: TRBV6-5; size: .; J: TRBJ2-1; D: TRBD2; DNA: TGTGCCAGCAGCTCCGGGACTAGCGGTTCCGATGAGCAGTTCTTC; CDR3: CASSSGTSGSDEQFF
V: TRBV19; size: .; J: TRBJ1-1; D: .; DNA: TGTGCCACCGAGGGCGCCCTGAACACTGAAGCTTTCTTT; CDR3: CATEGALNTEAFF
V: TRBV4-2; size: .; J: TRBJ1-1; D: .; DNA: TGTGCCAGCAGCCAAGTCCGGTTATCCCGGGACGGGAACACTGAAGCTTTCTTT; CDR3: CASSQVRLSRDGNTEAFF
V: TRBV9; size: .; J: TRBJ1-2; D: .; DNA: TGTGCCAGCAGCGTAGGCCAGGGATATGGTTCAGTAGGCTACACCTTC; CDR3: CASSVGQGYGSVGYTF
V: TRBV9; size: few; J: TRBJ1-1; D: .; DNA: TGTGCCAGCAGCGTCAGCGCTCAGGGGTTGAGCACTGAAGCTTTCTTT; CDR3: CASSVSAQGLSTEAFF
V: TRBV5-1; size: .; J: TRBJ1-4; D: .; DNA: TGCGCCAGCAGCTTGGCCGCCACTAAGAATGAAAAACTGTTTTTT; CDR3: CASSLAATKNEKLFF
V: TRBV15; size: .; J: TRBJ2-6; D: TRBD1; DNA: TGTGCCACCAGCACTTGGACAGGGCGCGCTGGGGCCAACGTCCTGACTTTC; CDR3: CATSTWTGRAGANVLTF
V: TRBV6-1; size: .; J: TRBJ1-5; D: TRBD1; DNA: TGTGCCAGCAGTGGAGGGACAGTAGTATTAGGCAATCAGCCCCAGCATTTT; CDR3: CASSGGTVVLGNQPQHF
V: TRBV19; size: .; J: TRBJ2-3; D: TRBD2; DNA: TGTGCCAGTAGTTATGGGGGGGGCACAGATACGCAGTATTTT; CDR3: CASSYGGGTDTQYF
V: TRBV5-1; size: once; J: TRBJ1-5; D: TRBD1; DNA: TGCGCCAGCAGCTTCGACAGGGGCAATCAGCCCCAGCATTTT; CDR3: CASSFDRGNQPQHF
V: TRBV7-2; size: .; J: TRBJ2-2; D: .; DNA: TGTGCCAGCAGCTTAGCCTCGACGAACACCGGGGAGCTGTTTTTT; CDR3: CASSLASTNTGELFF
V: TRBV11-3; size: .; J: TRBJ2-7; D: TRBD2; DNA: TGTGCCAGCAGCTTAGACCCCGGGAGGACCTACGAGCAGTACTTC; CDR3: CASSLDPGRTYEQYF
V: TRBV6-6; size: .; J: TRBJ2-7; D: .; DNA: TGTGCCAGCAGTTACGTGGGCGGCGAGCAGTACTTC; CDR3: CASSYVGGEQYF
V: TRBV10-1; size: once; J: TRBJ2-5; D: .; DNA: TGCGCCAGCAGTGAGTCTTCAGCGCAAGAGACCCAGTACTTC; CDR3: CASSESSAQETQYF
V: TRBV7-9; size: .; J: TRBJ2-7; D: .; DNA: TGTGCCAGCAGCTTAGACCCCGACAGGCCGAGCTCCTACGAGCAGTACTTC; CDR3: CASSLDPDRPSSYEQYF
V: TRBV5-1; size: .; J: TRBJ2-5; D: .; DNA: TGCGCCAGCAGCTTAGGGGTGTCAGCAGGTCAAGAGACCCAGTACTTC; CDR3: CASSLGVSAGQETQYF
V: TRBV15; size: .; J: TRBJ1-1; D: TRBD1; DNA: TGTGCCACCAGCAGTAGACAGGGGAGGGCTTTCTTT; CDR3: CATSSRQGRAFF
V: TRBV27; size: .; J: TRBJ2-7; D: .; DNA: TGTGCCAGCAGTTTTAAAATGACGGCGGACTCCTACGAGCAGTACTTC; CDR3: CASSFKMTADSYEQYF
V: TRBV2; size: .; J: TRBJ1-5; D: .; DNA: TGTGCCAGCCGTAGGGGCAATCAGCCCCAGCATTTT; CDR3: CASRRGNQPQHF
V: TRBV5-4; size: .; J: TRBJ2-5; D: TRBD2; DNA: TGTGCCAGCAGCTTGGGTAGCGGGGCGTACCAAGAGACCCAGTACTTC; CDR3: CASSLGSGAYQETQYF
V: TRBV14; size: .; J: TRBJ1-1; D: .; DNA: TGTGCCAGCAGCCCCCAGATGAACACTGAAGCTTTCTTT; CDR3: CASSPQMNTEAFF
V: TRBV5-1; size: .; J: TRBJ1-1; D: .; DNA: TGCGCCAGCAGCTCCGAAACTGAAGCTTTCTTT; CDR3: CASSSETEAFF
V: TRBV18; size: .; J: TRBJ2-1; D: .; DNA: TGTGCCAGCTCACCAAAGGGGGAAGCTGCTGAGCAGTTCTTC; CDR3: CASSPKGEAAEQFF
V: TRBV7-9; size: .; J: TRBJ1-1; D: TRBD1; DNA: TGTGCCAGCAGCTTATATGGTTCCGGGACAGCTGCTACTGAAGCTTTCTTT; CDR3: CASSLYGSGTAATEAFF
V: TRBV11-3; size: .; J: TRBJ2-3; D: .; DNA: TGTGCCAGCAGCAGCGGTTATGGAGATACGCAGTATTTT; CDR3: CASSSGYGDTQYF
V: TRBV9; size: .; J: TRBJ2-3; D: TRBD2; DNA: TGTGCCAGGAGCGGGAGTACAGATACGCAGTATTTT; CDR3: CARSGSTDTQYF
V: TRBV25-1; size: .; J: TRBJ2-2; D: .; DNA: TGTGCCAGTCAGGGAAGAAACACCGGGGAGCTGTTTTTT; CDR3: CASQGRNTGELFF
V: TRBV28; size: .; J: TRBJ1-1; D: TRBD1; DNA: TGTGCCAGCAGTACATCCGGGACAGGGGGCACTGAAGCTTTCTTT; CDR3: CASSTSGTGGTEAFF
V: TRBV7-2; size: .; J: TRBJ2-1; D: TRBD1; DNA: TGTGCCAGCAGCCTCAGGGGGTACGATGAGCAGTTCTTC; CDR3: CASSLRGYDEQFF
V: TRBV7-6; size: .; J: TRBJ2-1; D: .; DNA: TGTGCCAGCAGCTCCCCCTTGCGAAACTCCTACAATGAGCAGTTCTTC; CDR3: CASSSPLRNSYNEQFF
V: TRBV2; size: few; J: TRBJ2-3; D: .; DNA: TGTGCCAGCAGTGAAAATCGGGATTCAGATACGCAGTATTTT; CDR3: CASSENRDSDTQYF
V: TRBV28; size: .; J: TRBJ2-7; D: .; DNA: TGTGCCAGCAGTTTATTTTACAGCTCCTACGAGCAGTACTTC; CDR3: CASSLFYSSYEQYF
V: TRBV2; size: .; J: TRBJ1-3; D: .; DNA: TGTGCCAGCAGCCTCAGTGAAAACACCATATATTTT; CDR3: CASSLSENTIYF
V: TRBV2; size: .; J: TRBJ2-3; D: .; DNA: TGTGCCAGCAGTGATGAGACGGGGCCCACAGATACGCAGTATTTT; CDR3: CASSDETGPTDTQYF
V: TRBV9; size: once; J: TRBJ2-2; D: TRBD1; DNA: TGTGCCAGCAGCGTTTACCGGGACAGGGGACGGGCCGGGGAGCTGTTTTTT; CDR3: CASSVYRDRGRAGELFF